The entry below gives a single T cell receptor beta chain sequence along with its context. Its antigen is not known. The PCR employed 60 Vbeta primers together with 13 Jbeta primers. In the original analysis: An analysis performed later counted 81 million or so unique TCR beta chains (roughly 11 million of them shared). Method: immunoSEQ multiplex PCR; TCRdb's copy keeps in-frame clones and lacks some. V, J and clone size derive from that table, while D and trimming were established from the DNA sequence. Among 200,000 or so clones, approximately 81% were seen once, and the ten largest hold around 0.27%. The junction had 5 bases not matched to a gene; V was cut back by 3 bases and J by 7 bases. This CDR3 is 14 amino acids long. CDR1 and CDR2 from the germline V gene are MNHEY and SMNVEV (reference sequence). This record belongs to a study of cytomegalovirus exposure and HLA in healthy donors. Whole-study results and caveats: When analyzed later, the rates of TCR association showed variation by HLA locus, with DRB1 the most and HLA-C the fewest. Relative to equally common others, HLA-associated TCR beta chains showed greater clonal expansion in a later analysis. Later analysis demonstrated an association between a missense DCLRE1C variant and TCR beta V- and J-gene trimming.

The V and J genes are TRBV27 and TRBJ2-7; 11 bases align to TRBD1. Material: PBMCs. This TCR came from a boy aged 5-17 years in good health and CMV-seronegative. The CDR3 sequence: CASSLRGQGVEQYF. The CDR3 DNA reads TGTGCCAGCAGTTTGCGGGGACAGGGGGTTGAGCAGTACTTC.